This T cell receptor (beta chain) was recorded in a study of Ad26.COV2.S vaccination and SARS-CoV-2 variants. The wider study: Among those in the COV1001 Ad26.COV2.S trial arm was the donor. Intramuscular Ad26.COV2.S doses were given once or twice, 56 days apart. Study-wide points: Substantial breadth was reportedly displayed by spike-specific CD8+ and CD4+ T cell responses after vaccination.

Clones were read by immunoSEQ multiplex PCR, and TCRdb kept only the in-frame ones, dropping some. The sample has roughly 700,000 clones; 89% are singletons. Germline CDR1 LGHNT, CDR2 FRNRAP. CDR3 length: 13 residues. Trimming stripped 2 bases from V and 6 bases from J, with 11 bases between. A word on this clone: Its matching antigen is unknown.

Treatment here: over 15 received Ad26.COV2.S at low or high dose, single or two shots; about 5 received placebo; per-sample allocation not given. The samples were gathered on day 63 after the first injection of vaccine or placebo. The administered vaccine (an Ad26 vector) expressed Wuhan-strain SARS-CoV-2 spike. The chain is built from TRBV12-5 and TRBJ2-7, with D maybe TRBD1 (6 bases). Sequences were derived from peripheral blood, sampled in a trial of Ad26.COV2.S vaccine versus placebo. This clonotype was obtained from a person aged 18-65 years who received the Ad26.COV2.S COVID-19 vaccine or a placebo. The CDR3 DNA follows: TGTGCTAGTGGTTTGTCCGGCAGGGGCGAGCAGTACTTC. Amino acids: CASGLSGRGEQYF.